A single T cell receptor (beta chain) is shown here with its context. The assay was immunoSEQ multiplex PCR, and TCRdb's table has in-frame clones only and misses some. The sample carries about 80,000 clones, approximately 90% recorded once. This sample is drawn from a study of T cell changes during pregnancy in multiple sclerosis. The input for sequencing was CD4+ T cells from peripheral blood mononuclear cells, taken before pregnancy. This clonotype was sampled from a female donor with multiple sclerosis, enrolled in a pregnancy study.

The CDR3 DNA reads TGTGCCAGCAGCTTAGCTAGCGGGAGGCCGAGGAATGAGCAGTTCTTC. Protein: CASSLASGRPRNEQFF. This chain joins TRBV7-9 and TRBJ2-1, with 10 bases matching TRBD2. The junction had 6 bases not matched to a gene; V was cut back by 0 bases and J by 7 bases. The germline V gene has CDR1 SEHNR and CDR2 FQNEAQ (reference sequence). CDR3 length: 16 residues.